This T cell receptor beta chain was documented in a study of Ad26.COV2.S vaccination and SARS-CoV-2 variants. Study-level background: The study gave Ad26.COV2.S intramuscularly, once or twice 56 days apart.

This table comes from immunoSEQ multiplex PCR, and its TCRdb copy is limited to in-frame clones, with some not included. Here the sample spans approximately 480,000 clones, approximately 88% being singletons. Germline lookup yields CDR1 LNHDA and CDR2 SQIVND (reference sequence). This CDR3 has 14 residues. V lost 1 base, J lost 7 bases, and 12 bases lay in between. Study conclusions and caveats: Vaccinees displayed broader spike-specific TCR repertoires than placebo recipients.

The treatment here: approximately 18 received Ad26.COV2.S at low or high dose, single or two shots; several received placebo; per-sample allocation not given. Collection of the samples took place on day 63 after the first injection of vaccine or placebo. Turning to this clone: The antigen is undetermined.

The origin of this receptor is a person between 18 and 60 years old who received the Ad26.COV2.S COVID-19 vaccine or a placebo. This sequence joins TRBV19 and TRBJ2-3, with D possibly TRBD2 on 6 matching bases. Sequencing was performed on peripheral blood, taken in a trial of Ad26.COV2.S vaccine versus placebo. The DNA for the CDR3 is TGTGCCAGTAGTATAGGGGGGGACGGGAATACGCAGTATTTT. This encodes CASSIGGDGNTQYF.